This section outlines one T cell receptor beta chain sequence together with its context. What it recognizes is unknown. TCRdb reprocessed the 5' RACE reads; each CDR3 protein has one entry and no DNA is given. The listing contains roughly 180,000 distinct CDR3 sequences. CDR1 is DFQATT, CDR2 SNEGSKA, per germline (reference sequence). This CDR3 is 13 amino acids long. This sample was included in a study of T cells expressing NK-cell markers. Study-level findings and limits: These same clonotypes (in several donors) also led the CD3+CD56-NKG2C+ fraction.

The TCR sequence derives from a woman aged 18-69 years in good health. The chain has TRBV20-1 and TRBJ2-7; TCRdb calls TRBD1, which cannot be checked without DNA. Sequenced sample: blood T cells: a sorted CD56 or NKG2C T cell subset, CD4+ or CD8+ T cells, or bulk PBMC T cells (not recorded which). This CDR3 is CSAMTGGVDEQYF.